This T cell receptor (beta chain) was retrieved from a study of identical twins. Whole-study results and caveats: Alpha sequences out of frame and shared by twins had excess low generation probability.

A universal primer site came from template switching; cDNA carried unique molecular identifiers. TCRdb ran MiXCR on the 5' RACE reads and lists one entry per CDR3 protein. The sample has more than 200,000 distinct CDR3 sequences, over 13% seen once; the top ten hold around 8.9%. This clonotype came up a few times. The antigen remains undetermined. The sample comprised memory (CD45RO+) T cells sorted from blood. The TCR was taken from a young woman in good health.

In nucleotides, the CDR3 is TGTGCCAGCAGCGTACAAGCGGGGCTCAGCTCCTACAATGAGCAGTTCTTC. As protein: CASSVQAGLSSYNEQFF. The chain has TRBV9 and TRBJ2-1, with 7 bases matching TRBD2. The CDR3 runs to 17 residues. V lost 1 base and J lost 0; bases outside the gene matches: 7. Germline V lookup: CDR1 SGDLS, CDR2 YYNGEE.